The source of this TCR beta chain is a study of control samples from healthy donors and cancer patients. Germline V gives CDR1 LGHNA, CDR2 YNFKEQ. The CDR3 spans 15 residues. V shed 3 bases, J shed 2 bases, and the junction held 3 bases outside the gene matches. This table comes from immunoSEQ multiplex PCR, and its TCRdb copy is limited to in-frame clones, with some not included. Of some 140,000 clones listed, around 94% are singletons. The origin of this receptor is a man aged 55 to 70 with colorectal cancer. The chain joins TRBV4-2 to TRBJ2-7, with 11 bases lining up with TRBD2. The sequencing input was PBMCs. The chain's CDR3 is CASSQSTSGTYEQYF. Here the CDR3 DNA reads TGTGCCAGCAGCCAGTCGACTAGCGGGACCTACGAGCAGTACTTC.